This TCR beta chain was found in a study of cytomegalovirus exposure and HLA in healthy donors. Overall study results and limits: Cytomegalovirus association was listed for 164 TCR beta chains.

This CDR3 comprises 17 residues. Deletions cut 10 bases from V and 0 bases from J, with 25 bases between. CDR1 is LNHDA and CDR2 is SQIVND in the germline V gene (reference sequence). PCR primers comprised 60 Vbeta and 13 Jbeta primers. Sequencing was performed with immunoSEQ multiplex PCR; in TCRdb, only in-frame clones are kept and a portion is missing. This table holds about 120,000 clones, 75% found once. This clone came up a few times. What it binds is not known. J is TRBJ2-7 and V is TRBV19; maybe TRBD2 (6 bases). The specimen sequenced was PBMCs. The TCR comes from a woman between 35 and 50 years old in good health and CMV-seropositive. DNA for the CDR3: TGTGCCACGCACCTGAAGCCGAAGGACTACGTCTCCTACGAGCAGTACTTC. Residues: CATHLKPKDYVSYEQYF.